Sequencing of this T cell receptor beta chain was carried out in a study of cytomegalovirus exposure and HLA in healthy donors. With respect to this clone: Its antigen is unidentified.

PCR used 60 Vbeta primers and 13 Jbeta primers. The repertoire was sequenced with immunoSEQ multiplex PCR; TCRdb's copy has only in-frame clones and lacks some. The data contain approximately 76,000 clones, under 70% of them singletons. Overall study results and limits: Whilst most TCR sequences proved rare, a subset of public TCRs occurred across many donors.

The material sequenced was PBMCs. This TCR was sampled from a man aged 25-45 years in good health and CMV-seropositive.

CDR3: CASSLDQRGGIGANVLTF. The CDR3 nucleotides are TGCGCCAGCAGCTTGGATCAAAGGGGTGGGATCGGGGCCAACGTCCTGACTTTC. The V and J genes are TRBV5-1 and TRBJ2-6, with a tentative D call TRBD1 (5 bases). With 0 bases removed from V and 4 bases from J, the gap between germline ends came to 17 bases. Per the germline V gene, CDR1 is SGHRS and CDR2 is YFSETQ. This CDR3 region has 18 residues.